The TCR beta chain described here comes from a study of CD8+CD57+ T cells in acquired aplastic anemia. Individuals selected for sequencing had exhibited CD8+CD57+ cell expansion on flow cytometry. The CDR3 length is 16 residues. V was cut by 6 bases and J by 0 bases, with 17 bases left in between. Germline CDR1 is SGHAT and CDR2 is FQDESV (reference sequence). The template used for profiling TCR beta VDJ and CDR3 was genomic DNA. One entry per CDR3 protein results from TCRdb running MiXCR on the reads. Counted here are 150,000 or so distinct CDR3 sequences, about 50% occurring once; the ten biggest clones make up about 30%.

This chain links TRBV11-1 with TRBJ1-1, with no clear D. The receptor was derived from a human donor with aplastic anemia. Sequencing was done on a sample of sorted CD4+, CD8+, or CD8+CD57+ T cells (not recorded which) from PBMCs. The CDR3 nucleotides are TGTGCCAGCAGTAAAACTTTACAGTACATGAACACTGAAGCTTTCTTT. It yields the protein CASSKTLQYMNTEAFF.